This T cell receptor (beta chain) originates from a study of blood T cells in healthy people across ages (dated by TCRdb to the mid-2010s). With regard to the full study: Template switching captured roughly one uniquely barcoded TCR beta cDNA molecule per two T cells in model experiments. Age-related changes in TCR beta repertoire diversity were measured in the study by deep sequencing normalized with unique cDNA molecular identifiers. The donors were split into four age groups: young (average 16 years), middle-aged (39), aged (more than 60) and long-lived (about 82). To avoid experimental bias, donors of different ages were spread randomly across the sequencing lanes. For two donors (one aged 18 to 30 and one aged 80 or older), the study analyzed two additional independent replicas of 1 million unique cDNA reads from the same blood draw. What the study reported, not specific to this receptor: Total diversity estimates from one million sequenced T cells were considered lower bounds and underestimates. Since profiling was done on bulk unsorted PBMCs, naive and antigen-experienced compartments could not be conclusively compared. There was a strong correlation between observed TCR beta diversity and the percentage of naive T cells measured by flow cytometry. Because donor CMV infection status was unknown, age-related changes in expanded clonotypes were potentially confounded. As age increased, observed TCR beta diversity per million T cells dropped in a roughly linear way, and a significant reduction was already evident by age 40. Compared with the aged group, the long-lived group had more naive CD4+ T cells, fewer expanded clones and increased TCR diversity, suggesting age selection.

Inclusive of the bounding cysteine and phenylalanine, the CDR3 is 13 residues long. Solely the CDR3 DNA is kept, with 39 bases framed from the first base. Between the V and J ends, shortened by 1 base and 8 bases respectively, the junction contains 8 bases. The germline V gene encodes CDR1 SGHTA and CDR2 FQGNSA. A note on this clonotype: No antigen is known for it. Within one base of it there is no much larger clone, and no base qualities were kept.

The approximately 39 donors, aged roughly 6 to 100 years, were systemically healthy Caucasian individuals from Russia. Each donor gave about 9.8 milliliters of peripheral blood, drawn into EDTA-treated Vacutainer tubes. Ficoll-Paque density-gradient centrifugation was used to isolate PBMCs, with at least 7 million per sample. Total RNA, at least 6 micrograms per sample, was extracted from PBMCs with Trizol reagent. For every donor, an aliquot of PBMCs went through flow cytometry to measure the percentages of naive CD45RAhigh/CD27high T cells. Libraries were built with 5' RACE. Instrument on record: Illumina HiSeq 2500. A second PCR of about 6 to 11 cycles was performed with a sample-barcoded 5' primer and a J-beta primer mix. Each TCR beta cDNA molecule received a unique molecular identifier from a template-switch 5' adaptor carrying 12 random nucleotides. At least 3 million CDR3-containing paired-end reads were obtained from each sample. First-strand cDNA was synthesized from all RNA with the Mint cDNA synthesis kit, primed by a TRBC-specific oligonucleotide. Following uracil-DNA glycosylase treatment, a first 18-cycle PCR with universal primers M1SS and BC2_uni_R was performed on all cDNA. The original pipeline was this. For normalization, 1 million high-quality reads were randomly selected from each sample, with every read carrying a distinct molecular identifier. Reads sharing molecular identifiers were discarded rather than binned into consensus sequences. MiTCR, run with a Q25 quality threshold and the strictest error-elimination algorithm, handled CDR3 identification, clonotype clustering and error correction. Lower-bound total TCR beta diversity was estimated with a nonparametric unseen species model using Euler transformation. TCRdb applied fastp at Q25 and MiXCR to the public reads, then kept only in-frame beta chains. For every CDR3 protein sequence, its rows merge into one entry that carries the most common genes and DNA. What appears here as the V and J calls and clone size reflects TCRdb's work, not the paper's. The sample table contains about 680,000 distinct CDR3 sequences; only one count was recorded for over 45% of them. In total, the top ten clones hold about a third of the sample.

The sample was blood. The sequence was obtained from a woman aged 55-75 years in good health. The chain is encoded by TRBV7-2 joined to TRBJ1-4, with the D gene call left open. The base sequence is TGTGCCAGCAGCTTAGGCCGGAAGGAAAAACTGTTTTTT. Translated, it gives CASSLGRKEKLFF.